The following is a T cell receptor (beta chain) sequence with its context. Its specificity is unknown. The sample comes from a study of T cell responses to AZD1222 COVID-19 vaccine. Study-level results: Spike-spanning, vaccine-associated CD4 TCRs were dominant at 160-218 and 743-854. Among the donors, most were white British and more were female, and clonal diversity was possibly underestimated. Variant regions that are unmutated are reportedly the target of nearly half of spike-specific TCRs. AZD1222 recipients seropositive at baseline numbered only five to seven.

Sequencing used immunoSEQ multiplex PCR; TCRdb keeps in-frame clones, though not all of them. The table lists some 49,000 clones, over 60% of them singletons. Germline values: CDR1 SGHNT, CDR2 YYREEE (reference sequence). V lost 0 bases, J lost 5 bases, and 12 bases lay in between. The CDR3 is 15 amino acids. The TCR originated in an adult in good health. The chain is built from TRBV5-4 and TRBJ1-5; the D gene is possibly TRBD1 (5 bases). This specimen consisted of peripheral blood, obtained on day 0 of AZD1222 vaccination. In DNA, the CDR3 is TGTGCCAGCAGCTTGGGCGGGGGGATGGATCAGCCCCAGCATTTT. Translating gives CASSLGGGMDQPQHF.